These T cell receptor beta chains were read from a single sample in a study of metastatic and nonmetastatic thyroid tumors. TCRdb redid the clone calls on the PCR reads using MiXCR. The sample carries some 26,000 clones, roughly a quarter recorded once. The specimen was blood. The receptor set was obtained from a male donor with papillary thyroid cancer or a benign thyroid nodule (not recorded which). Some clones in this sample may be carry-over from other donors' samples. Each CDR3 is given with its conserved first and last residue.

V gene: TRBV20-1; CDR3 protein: CCAWWTSGSGEQFF
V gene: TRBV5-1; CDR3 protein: CASSLGTNSYEQYF
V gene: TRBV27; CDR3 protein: CASSLASVELFF
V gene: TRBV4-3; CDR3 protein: CASSQDRSGCRETQYF
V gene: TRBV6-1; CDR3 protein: CASSEYEQGNTEAFF
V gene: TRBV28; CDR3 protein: CASSLPLGGGETQYF
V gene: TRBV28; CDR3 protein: CASSFARGIYNEQFF
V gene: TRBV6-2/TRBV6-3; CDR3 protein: CASSGDPSYNEQFF
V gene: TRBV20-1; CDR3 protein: CSTQENTEAFF
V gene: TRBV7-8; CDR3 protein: CASSKTSGSYNEQFF
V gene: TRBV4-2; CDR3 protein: CASSQAPGTQVGKQYF
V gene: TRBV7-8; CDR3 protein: CASSLPGWGYEQYF
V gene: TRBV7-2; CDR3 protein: CASSYYNTGELFF
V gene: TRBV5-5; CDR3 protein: CASRPGQGSHNEQFF
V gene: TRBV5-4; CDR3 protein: CASSNRDTNTGELFF
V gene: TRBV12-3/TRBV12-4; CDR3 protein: CASKGFSGNTIYF
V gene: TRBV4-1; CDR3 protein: CASSQPAPGAAQETQYF
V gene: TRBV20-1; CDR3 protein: CSARVLLAGLANEQFF
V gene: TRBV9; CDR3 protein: CASSEGPFLTDTQYF
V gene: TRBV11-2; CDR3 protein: CASSLGAGRVTYNEQFF
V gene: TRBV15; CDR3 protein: CATSRLSDRGPFNEQFF
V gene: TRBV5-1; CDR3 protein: CASSFGTINSPLHF
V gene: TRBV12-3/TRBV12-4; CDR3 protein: CASNLDRGEAFF
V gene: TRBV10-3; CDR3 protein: CAITVTVSTGELFF
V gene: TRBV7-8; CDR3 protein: CASSAYSTSSYNEQFF
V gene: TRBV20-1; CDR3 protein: CSASQLGEGYTF
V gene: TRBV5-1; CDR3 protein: CASSLWGTGVYEQYF
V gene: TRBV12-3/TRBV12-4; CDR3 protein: CASSTMWNTEAFF
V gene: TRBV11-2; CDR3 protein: CASSRGRWSEAFF
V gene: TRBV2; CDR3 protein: CASSEAQAVTQYF
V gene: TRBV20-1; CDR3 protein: CSGGGPISPLHF
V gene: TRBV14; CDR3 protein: CASSPQVGVGETQYF
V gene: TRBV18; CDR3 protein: CASSPRQAPDSPLHF
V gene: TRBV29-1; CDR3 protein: CSVGAGSEKLFF
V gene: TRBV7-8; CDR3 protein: CASSLKPGGGPEETQYF
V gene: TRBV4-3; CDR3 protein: CASSQEGTGRGYTF
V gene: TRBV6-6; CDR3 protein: CASKLAPGLAGGSLEQYF
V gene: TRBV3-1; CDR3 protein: CASSRANYEQYF
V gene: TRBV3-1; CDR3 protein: CASSQGSRNRGETQYF
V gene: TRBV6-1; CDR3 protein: CASIRDPGGETEAFF
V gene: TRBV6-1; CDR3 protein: CASRTKGRTQETQYF
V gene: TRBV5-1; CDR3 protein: CASSLSGTEGYAEAFF
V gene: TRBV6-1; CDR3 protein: CASSLLVGRASVEQYF
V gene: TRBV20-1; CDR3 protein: CSARTGGNYGYTF
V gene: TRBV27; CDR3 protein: CASSPGGFYGPQHF
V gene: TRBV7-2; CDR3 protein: CASSLSGQLITEAFF
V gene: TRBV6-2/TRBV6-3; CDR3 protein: CASSDSSGDNVLTF
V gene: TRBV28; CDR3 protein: CASSLWGTGFTGELFF
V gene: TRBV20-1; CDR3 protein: CSASTLEGDEQYF
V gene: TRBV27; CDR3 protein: CASVRTSGGYNEQFF
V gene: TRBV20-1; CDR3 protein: CSARVRVADTQYF
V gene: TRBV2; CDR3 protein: CASRQEENTIYF
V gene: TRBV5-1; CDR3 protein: CASSLDFRNTIYF
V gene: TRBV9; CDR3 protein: CASSAPGALEETQYF
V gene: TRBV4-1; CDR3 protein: CASSPGYSNQPQHF
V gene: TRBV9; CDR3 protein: CASSLSGTSYDEQFF
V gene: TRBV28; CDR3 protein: CASSLVAGVGNEQFF
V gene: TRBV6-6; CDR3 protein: CASSYSGDSPLHF
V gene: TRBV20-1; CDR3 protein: CSANGGVTEAFF
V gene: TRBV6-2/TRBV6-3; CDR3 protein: CATARSGRVGELFF